The following is a TCR beta chain sequence with its context. The data were taken from a study of T cell clonotyping in hematopoietic cell transplantation. Clones were read by immunoSEQ multiplex PCR, and TCRdb kept only the in-frame ones, dropping some. The sample holds about 13,000 clones; 80% to 95% are singletons and the top ten take 1.2%. Trimming cost V 3 bases and J 9 bases; bases outside gene matches: 4. Germline V gives CDR1 GTSNPN, CDR2 SVGIG (reference sequence). The CDR3 is 11 residues long. The specimen was peripheral blood mononuclear cells. The rearrangement joins TRBV30 to TRBJ2-7; 8 positions match TRBD1. The receptor comes from a man in his thirties or forties in good health. Some clones in this sample may be carry-over from other donors' samples. The CDR3 sequence: CAWSQGAGQYF. CDR3 DNA sequence: TGTGCCTGGAGCCAGGGGGCCGGGCAGTACTTC.